These T cell receptor beta chains were read from a single sample in a study of shared clonotypes between healthy human individuals. The method was immunoSEQ multiplex PCR; TCRdb's version includes in-frame clones alone and lacks a portion of them. Among millions of clones listed, about 95% were seen once. The sample comprised naive CD4+ T cells sorted from blood. The receptors stem from a man aged 18 to 30 in good health. The CDR3 runs from the conserved cysteine through the conserved F or W. The order of the fields is D gene, clone size, J gene, V gene, CDR3 protein, CDR3 DNA. The D gene is left open where the match is weak. Expanded clones get a size class; other rows say once, few or many, or leave the size out.

D: TRBD1; size: once; J: TRBJ2-5; V: TRBV5-4; CDR3: CASSLEGTGSVKTQYF; DNA: TGTGCCAGCAGCTTGGAAGGGACAGGGTCCGTCAAGACCCAGTACTTC
D: NA; size: NA; J: TRBJ2-4; V: TRBV19; CDR3: CASSDPFVGGKNIQYF; DNA: TGTGCCAGTAGTGACCCTTTTGTGGGAGGCAAAAACATTCAGTACTTC
D: NA; size: once; J: TRBJ2-5; V: TRBV11-2; CDR3: CASSLDGLGDETQYF; DNA: TGTGCCAGCAGCTTAGATGGGCTAGGGGATGAGACCCAGTACTTC
D: TRBD1; size: NA; J: TRBJ1-5; V: TRBV4-3; CDR3: CASSQDHRGGQPQHF; DNA: TGCGCCAGCAGCCAAGACCACAGGGGCGGTCAGCCCCAGCATTTT
D: NA; size: NA; J: TRBJ1-1; V: TRBV7-2; CDR3: CASSSRVKQELAFF; DNA: TGTGCCAGCAGCTCGAGGGTAAAGCAGGAACTAGCTTTCTTT
D: NA; size: NA; J: TRBJ2-1; V: TRBV6-1; CDR3: CASSPRGSSYNEQFF; DNA: TGTGCCAGCAGCCCCAGGGGCAGCTCCTACAATGAGCAGTTCTTC
D: NA; size: once; J: TRBJ1-4; V: TRBV7-2; CDR3: CASSLYESGKLFF; DNA: TGTGCCAGCAGCTTATACGAGTCGGGAAAACTGTTTTTT
D: NA; size: NA; J: TRBJ1-3; V: TRBV6-5; CDR3: CASSPTASSGNTIYF; DNA: TGTGCCAGCAGCCCCACCGCGTCCTCTGGAAACACCATATATTTT
D: NA; size: NA; J: TRBJ2-2; V: TRBV5-1; CDR3: CASSPNWGAGELFF; DNA: TGCGCCAGCAGCCCCAATTGGGGGGCCGGGGAGCTGTTTTTT
D: NA; size: few; J: TRBJ2-7; V: TRBV4-3; CDR3: CASSQDTAGSPYEQYF; DNA: TGCGCCAGCAGCCAAGATACCGCGGGGTCCCCCTACGAGCAGTACTTC
D: TRBD1; size: NA; J: TRBJ1-2; V: TRBV29-1; CDR3: CSVAAGQAYGYTF; DNA: TGCAGCGTTGCTGCAGGACAGGCCTATGGCTACACCTTC
D: TRBD2; size: NA; J: TRBJ2-3; V: TRBV11-3; CDR3: CASSGGGARDTQYF; DNA: TGTGCCAGCAGCGGCGGGGGGGCAAGAGATACGCAGTATTTT
D: TRBD1; size: NA; J: TRBJ2-7; V: TRBV19; CDR3: CASSLRDRTYEQYF; DNA: TGTGCCAGTAGTCTCAGGGACAGGACCTACGAGCAGTACTTC
D: NA; size: NA; J: TRBJ2-1; V: TRBV6-1; CDR3: CARVRGGKEQFF; DNA: TGTGCCAGGGTTCGGGGAGGAAAAGAGCAGTTCTTC
D: NA; size: NA; J: TRBJ1-6; V: TRBV5-4; CDR3: CASTGGGGSYNSPLHF; DNA: TGTGCCAGCACCGGAGGCGGGGGGTCCTATAATTCACCCCTCCACTTT
D: NA; size: NA; J: TRBJ1-1; V: TRBV10-3; CDR3: CAISDLFGATEAFF; DNA: TGTGCCATCAGTGATCTATTTGGGGCCACTGAAGCTTTCTTT
D: NA; size: NA; J: TRBJ1-6; V: TRBV7-2; CDR3: CASSLGQNDSPLHF; DNA: TGTGCCAGCAGCTTAGGGCAGAACGATTCACCCCTCCACTTT
D: NA; size: once; J: TRBJ2-2; V: TRBV5-1; CDR3: CASSLVVSALAPPGELFF; DNA: TGCGCCAGCAGCTTGGTTGTTAGCGCCCTGGCCCCCCCCGGGGAGCTGTTTTTT
D: TRBD2; size: NA; J: TRBJ2-3; V: TRBV30; CDR3: CAWSTGLAGGTDTQYF; DNA: TGTGCCTGGTCGACTGGGCTAGCGGGGGGCACAGATACGCAGTATTTT
D: NA; size: NA; J: TRBJ2-7; V: TRBV7-2; CDR3: CASSLVYGEQYF; DNA: TGTGCCAGCAGCTTAGTATACGGCGAGCAGTACTTC
D: NA; size: NA; J: TRBJ2-3; V: TRBV7-3; CDR3: CASSSRRGRTDTQYF; DNA: TGTGCCAGCAGCTCAAGGAGGGGACGCACAGATACGCAGTATTTT
D: NA; size: once; J: TRBJ2-3; V: TRBV7-9; CDR3: CASSLGYSTDTQYF; DNA: TGTGCCAGCAGCTTAGGATACAGCACAGATACGCAGTATTTT
D: NA; size: NA; J: TRBJ1-1; V: TRBV6-1; CDR3: CAVAGTPYEAFF; DNA: TGTGCCGTAGCAGGGACCCCCTATGAAGCTTTCTTT
D: NA; size: NA; J: TRBJ1-1; V: TRBV6-5; CDR3: CASSYSEDTEAFF; DNA: TGTGCCAGCAGTTACTCGGAGGATACTGAAGCTTTCTTT
D: TRBD1; size: NA; J: TRBJ1-1; V: TRBV7-2; CDR3: CASSLAPGGETEAFF; DNA: TGTGCCAGCAGCTTGGCGCCAGGGGGGGAAACTGAAGCTTTCTTT
D: TRBD2; size: NA; J: TRBJ2-1; V: TRBV7-2; CDR3: CASSFGLAGGNEQFF; DNA: TGTGCCAGCAGCTTCGGACTAGCGGGAGGGAATGAGCAGTTCTTC
D: TRBD2; size: NA; J: TRBJ2-2; V: TRBV28; CDR3: CASKSGVSGRATGELFF; DNA: TGTGCCAGCAAGTCAGGTGTAAGCGGGAGGGCCACCGGGGAGCTGTTTTTT
D: NA; size: NA; J: TRBJ2-5; V: TRBV7-6; CDR3: CASSLGHLRETQYF; DNA: TGTGCCAGCAGCTTGGGTCATCTTCGGGAGACCCAGTACTTC
D: NA; size: NA; J: TRBJ2-7; V: TRBV18; CDR3: CASSQRQVPVYEQYF; DNA: TGTGCCAGCTCACAAAGACAGGTTCCAGTCTACGAGCAGTACTTC
D: NA; size: NA; J: TRBJ2-7; V: TRBV21-1; CDR3: CASSKEGISVRGNHEQYF; DNA: TGTGCCAGCAGCAAAGAAGGTATATCGGTCAGGGGGAACCACGAGCAGTACTTC
D: NA; size: NA; J: TRBJ1-4; V: TRBV5-4; CDR3: CASSLAGAQEKLFF; DNA: TGTGCCAGCAGCTTGGCGGGGGCACAGGAAAAACTGTTTTTT
D: NA; size: NA; J: TRBJ1-4; V: TRBV4-1; CDR3: CASSPLGRGEANEKLFF; DNA: TGCGCCAGCAGCCCCCTAGGGAGGGGGGAAGCTAATGAAAAACTGTTTTTT
D: NA; size: NA; J: TRBJ1-1; V: TRBV13; CDR3: CASSFMGPNTEAFF; DNA: TGTGCCAGCAGCTTCATGGGACCAAACACTGAAGCTTTCTTT
D: NA; size: NA; J: TRBJ2-7; V: TRBV27; CDR3: CASSADRSYEQYF; DNA: TGTGCCAGCAGCGCCGACAGATCCTACGAGCAGTACTTC
D: NA; size: NA; J: TRBJ1-6; V: TRBV30; CDR3: CASTGGASSYNSPLHF; DNA: TGTGCCTCCACGGGGGGGGCGAGCTCCTATAATTCACCCCTCCACTTT
D: NA; size: NA; J: TRBJ2-1; V: TRBV5-1; CDR3: CASSLGDIYNEQFF; DNA: TGCGCCAGCAGCTTGGGTGATATCTACAATGAGCAGTTCTTC
D: NA; size: NA; J: TRBJ2-1; V: TRBV18; CDR3: CASSMSRGAYNEQFF; DNA: TGTGCCAGCTCGATGTCACGAGGGGCCTACAATGAGCAGTTCTTC
D: NA; size: few; J: TRBJ2-7; V: TRBV27; CDR3: CAGDRPLLSYEQYF; DNA: TGTGCGGGAGACAGGCCCCTGCTGTCCTACGAGCAGTACTTC
D: TRBD2; size: NA; J: TRBJ2-2; V: TRBV2; CDR3: CASGRGTSAGELFF; DNA: TGTGCCAGCGGTCGCGGGACTAGCGCCGGGGAGCTGTTTTTT
D: TRBD1; size: NA; J: TRBJ2-5; V: TRBV6-5; CDR3: CASSYGTGKGEETQYF; DNA: TGTGCCAGCAGTTACGGGACAGGGAAGGGAGAAGAGACCCAGTACTTC
D: TRBD1; size: NA; J: TRBJ2-7; V: TRBV5-6; CDR3: CASSLGQGANLWEQYF; DNA: TGTGCCAGCAGCCTCGGACAGGGGGCTAACCTGTGGGAGCAGTACTTC
D: NA; size: once; J: TRBJ1-6; V: TRBV7-2; CDR3: CASSQPPGAPNSPLHF; DNA: TGTGCCAGCAGCCAACCCCCCGGTGCCCCAAATTCACCCCTCCACTTT
D: NA; size: NA; J: TRBJ2-7; V: TRBV7-8; CDR3: CASSRTTGPSYEQYF; DNA: TGTGCCAGCAGCAGAACGACGGGACCCTCCTACGAGCAGTACTTC
D: TRBD1; size: NA; J: TRBJ1-1; V: TRBV10-3; CDR3: CASGTGGLNTEAFF; DNA: TGTGCCAGTGGGACAGGCGGTTTGAACACTGAAGCTTTCTTT
D: TRBD1; size: NA; J: TRBJ2-7; V: TRBV18; CDR3: CASSRRDRGFEQYF; DNA: TGTGCCAGCTCACGAAGGGACAGGGGGTTTGAGCAGTACTTC
D: NA; size: NA; J: TRBJ2-3; V: TRBV18; CDR3: CASSPPGGTTDTQYF; DNA: TGTGCCAGCTCACCACCCGGTGGTACCACAGATACGCAGTATTTT
D: NA; size: NA; J: TRBJ1-1; V: TRBV5-6; CDR3: CASSQAGRPPDEEAFF; DNA: TGTGCCAGCAGCCAGGCGGGCCGCCCACCCGACGAAGAAGCTTTCTTT
D: NA; size: NA; J: TRBJ1-5; V: TRBV10-3; CDR3: CAITSGNQPQHF; DNA: TGTGCCATCACCTCGGGCAATCAGCCCCAGCATTTT
D: NA; size: NA; J: TRBJ2-3; V: TRBV11-3; CDR3: CASSLGGSASTDTQYF; DNA: TGTGCCAGCAGCTTAGGGGGGAGTGCTAGCACAGATACGCAGTATTTT
D: TRBD1; size: NA; J: TRBJ2-2; V: TRBV6-6; CDR3: CASSTNRGAGELFF; DNA: TGTGCCAGCAGTACCAACAGGGGAGCCGGGGAGCTGTTTTTT
D: NA; size: NA; J: TRBJ2-7; V: TRBV18; CDR3: CASSLGIVYEQYF; DNA: TGTGCCAGCTCACTCGGTATCGTCTACGAGCAGTACTTC